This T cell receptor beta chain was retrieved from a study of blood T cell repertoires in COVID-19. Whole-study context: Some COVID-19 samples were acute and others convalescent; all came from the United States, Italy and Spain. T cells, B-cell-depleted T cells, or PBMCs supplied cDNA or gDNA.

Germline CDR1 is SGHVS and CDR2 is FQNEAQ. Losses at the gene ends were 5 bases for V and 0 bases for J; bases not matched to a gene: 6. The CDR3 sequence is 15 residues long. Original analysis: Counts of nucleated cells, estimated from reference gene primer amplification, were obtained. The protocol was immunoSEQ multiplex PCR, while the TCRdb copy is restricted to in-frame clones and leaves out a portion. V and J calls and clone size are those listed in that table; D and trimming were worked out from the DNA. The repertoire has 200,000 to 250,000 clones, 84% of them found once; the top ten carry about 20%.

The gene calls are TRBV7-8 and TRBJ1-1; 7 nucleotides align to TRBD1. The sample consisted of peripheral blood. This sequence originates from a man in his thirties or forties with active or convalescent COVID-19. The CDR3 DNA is TGTGCCAGCAGCCCCGGACAGGTGATGAACACTGAAGCTTTCTTT. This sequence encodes CASSPGQVMNTEAFF. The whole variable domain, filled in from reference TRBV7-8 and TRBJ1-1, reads GAGVSQSPRYKVAKRGQDVALRCDPISGHVSLFWYQQALGQGPEFLTYFQNEAQLDKSGLPSDRFFAERPEGSVSTLKIQRTQQEDSAVYLCASSPGQVMNTEAFFGQGTRLTVV.